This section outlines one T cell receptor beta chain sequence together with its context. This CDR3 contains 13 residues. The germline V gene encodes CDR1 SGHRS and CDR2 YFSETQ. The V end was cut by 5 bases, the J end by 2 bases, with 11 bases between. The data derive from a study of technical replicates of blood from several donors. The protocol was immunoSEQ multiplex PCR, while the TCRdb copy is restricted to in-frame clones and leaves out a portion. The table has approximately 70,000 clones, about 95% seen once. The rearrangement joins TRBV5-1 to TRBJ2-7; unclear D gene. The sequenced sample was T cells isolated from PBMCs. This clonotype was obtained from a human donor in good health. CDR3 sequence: CASRGITAYEQYF. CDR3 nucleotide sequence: TGCGCCAGCAGAGGAATCACAGCCTACGAGCAGTACTTC.